The text below deals with one T cell receptor (beta chain). In germline, CDR1 is ENHRY, CDR2 SYGVKD. The CDR3 consists of 15 residues. After removal of 5 bases from V and 5 bases from J, the junction contained 8 bases not matched to a gene. The entry originates in a study of technical replicates of blood from several donors. Repertoires were generated with immunoSEQ multiplex PCR, while TCRdb's copy carries only in-frame clones and drops some. Here the sample spans some 85,000 clones, approximately 96% being singletons. The gene calls are TRBV10-3 and TRBJ2-7, with 11 bases lining up with TRBD2. The specimen sequenced was T cells isolated from PBMCs. The source of this sequence is a human donor in good health. The CDR3 DNA is TGTGCCATCAGTCCCGCAGGGACTAGCGGTAACGAGCAGTACTTC. Encoded protein: CAISPAGTSGNEQYF.